These 5 T cell receptor beta chains originate from one sample sequenced in a study of T cells in Graves' hyperthyroidism and ophthalmopathy. TCR beta CDR3 regions were amplified from RNA transcripts. The HTBI primer set was used in a first-round RT-PCR of the TCR CDR3. TCRdb used MiXCR to reprocess the multiplex PCR reads, holding one entry per CDR3 protein. Of around 500,000 distinct CDR3 sequences in the sample, about 16% were seen once. The sample comprised blood. The receptor source for this set is a woman in her 30s with Graves' ophthalmopathy.

The genes are TRBV19 and TRBJ2-7; TRBD2 aligns across 11 bases. This CDR3 region has 14 residues. The trim removed 6 bases at V and 2 bases at J, leaving 3 bases unmatched. Germline values: CDR1 LNHDA, CDR2 SQIVND (reference sequence). The CDR3 DNA is TGTGCCAGTAGGGGACTAGCGGAAACCTACGAGCAGTACGTC. Its translation is CASRGLAETYEQYV.

The chain joins TRBV7-9 to TRBJ2-5; D ambiguous. V shed 1 base and J shed 9 bases, with 9 bases lying between them. Germline lookup yields CDR1 SEHNR and CDR2 FQNEAQ (reference sequence). The CDR3 is 12 amino acids. CDR3 region: CASSLEGRAQYF. In DNA, the CDR3 is TGTGCCAGCAGCTTAGAGGGTCGGGCCCAGTACTTC.

This clonotype appeared many times. This rearrangement joins TRBV28 to TRBJ1-1; a possible D gene is TRBD1 (5 bases). This CDR3 contains 14 residues. Germline values: CDR1 MDHEN, CDR2 SYDVKM. Trimming removed 6 bases from V and 0 bases from J, with 11 bases in between. The CDR3 DNA reads as TGTGCCAGCAGCCCGGGGGTTATGAACACTGAAGCTTTCTTT. As protein: CASSPGVMNTEAFF.

The V call is TRBV11-2, the J call TRBJ1-2, with D uncertain. Germline CDR1 SGHAT, CDR2 FQNNGV. CDR3 size: 14 residues. The V end lost 5 bases, the J end lost 2 bases, and 12 bases lay between the germline ends. DNA for the CDR3: TGTGCCAGCAGCCCCTCCAACGGGAACTATGGCTACACCTTC. This encodes CASSPSNGNYGYTF.

A few counts support this clonotype. For the CDR3, the DNA is TGTGCCAGCAAGAGGACTAACCAAGAGACCCAGTACTTC. Translating gives CASKRTNQETQYF. The chain has TRBV5-5 and TRBJ2-5; TRBD2 might be the D (6 bases). V was trimmed by 6 bases and J by 0 bases, leaving 9 bases between them. The CDR3 consists of 13 residues. In germline, CDR1 is SGHKS, CDR2 YYEKEE (reference sequence).